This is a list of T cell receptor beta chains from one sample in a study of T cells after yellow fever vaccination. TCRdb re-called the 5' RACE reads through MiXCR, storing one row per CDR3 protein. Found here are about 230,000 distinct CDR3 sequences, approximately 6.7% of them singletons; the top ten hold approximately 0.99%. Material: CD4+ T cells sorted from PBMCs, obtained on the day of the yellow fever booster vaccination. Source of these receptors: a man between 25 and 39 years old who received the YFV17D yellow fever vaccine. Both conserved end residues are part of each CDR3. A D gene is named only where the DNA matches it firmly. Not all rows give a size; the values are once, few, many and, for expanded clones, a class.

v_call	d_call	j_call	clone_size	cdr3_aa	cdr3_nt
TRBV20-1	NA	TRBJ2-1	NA	CSARDIRFAGRILNEQFF	TGCAGTGCTAGAGATATTCGGTTTGCGGGACGGATACTCAATGAGCAGTTCTTC
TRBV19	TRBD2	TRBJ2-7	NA	CASSRTGTKTYEQYF	TGTGCCAGTAGTAGGACCGGGACTAAAACCTACGAGCAGTACTTC
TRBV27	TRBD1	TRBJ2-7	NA	CASMDRSSYEQYF	TGTGCCAGCATGGACAGGAGCTCCTACGAGCAGTACTTC
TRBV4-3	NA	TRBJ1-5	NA	CASSQDGGGQPQHF	TGCGCCAGCAGCCAAGACGGGGGGGGCCAGCCCCAGCATTTT
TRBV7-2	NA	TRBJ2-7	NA	CATSSLGGYEQYF	TGTGCCACCAGCTCACTCGGCGGCTACGAGCAGTACTTC
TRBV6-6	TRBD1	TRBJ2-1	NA	CASSYSKDREFF	TGTGCCAGCAGTTACTCGAAGGACAGGGAGTTCTTC
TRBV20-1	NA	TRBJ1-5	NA	CSAQGNQPQHF	TGCAGTGCCCAGGGGAATCAGCCCCAGCATTTT
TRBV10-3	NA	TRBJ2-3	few	CAISAASDTQYF	TGTGCCATCAGTGCCGCCTCAGATACGCAGTATTTT
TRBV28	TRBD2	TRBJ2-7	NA	CASIGSGRNLGYEQYF	TGTGCCAGCATTGGTAGCGGGAGAAACCTGGGCTACGAGCAGTACTTC
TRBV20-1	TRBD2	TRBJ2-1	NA	CCAREWASGNNEQFF	TGCTGTGCTAGAGAGTGGGCTAGCGGCAACAATGAGCAGTTCTTC
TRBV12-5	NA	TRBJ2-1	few	CASGLHGGLNEQFF	TGTGCTAGTGGTTTGCACGGAGGTCTCAATGAGCAGTTCTTC
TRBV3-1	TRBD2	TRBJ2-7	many	CASRTSGNYEQYF	TGTGCCAGTCGTACTAGCGGGAACTACGAGCAGTACTTC
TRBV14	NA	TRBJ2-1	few	CASSRRGFGNEQFF	TGTGCCAGCAGCCGGAGGGGGTTTGGCAATGAGCAGTTCTTC
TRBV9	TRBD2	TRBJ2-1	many	CASSVAKRLAVIDEQFF	TGTGCCAGCAGCGTAGCTAAGAGACTAGCGGTTATCGATGAGCAGTTCTTC
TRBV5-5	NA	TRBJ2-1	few	CASSLRFGYSGGNEQFF	TGTGCCAGCAGCTTGCGTTTTGGCTACTCTGGCGGCAATGAGCAGTTCTTC
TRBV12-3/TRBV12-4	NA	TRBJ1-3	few	CASSLSSSGNTIYF	TGTGCCAGCAGTTTGAGTAGCTCTGGAAACACCATATATTTT
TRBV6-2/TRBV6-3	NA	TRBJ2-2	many	CASSYGRGSGTGELFF	TGTGCCAGCAGTTACGGCAGGGGATCGGGGACCGGGGAGCTGTTTTTT